A selection of T cell receptor beta chains follows, all from one sample in a study of blood T cell repertoires in COVID-19. Some clones are missing from TCRdb's copy, which holds only in-frame ones; the method was immunoSEQ multiplex PCR. The sample holds around 220,000 clones, more than 85% seen once. Sequencing was done on a sample of peripheral blood. These receptors came from a woman in her forties or fifties with COVID-19, enrolled during active disease. CDR3s include the opening cysteine and the closing phenylalanine or tryptophan. The D gene is left open where the match is weak. For some rows the clone size is stated as once, few or many, or as a class when expanded; others skip it.

>NA|TRBV6-6|TRBD1|TRBJ2-7
TGTGCCAGCAGTTACAGGGGACAGGCCTACGAGCAGTACTTC
CASSYRGQAYEQYF
>NA|TRBV10-2|NA|TRBJ2-3
TGCGCCAGCAGTGGGGCCATAGGGGGAAGCACAGATACGCAGTATTTT
CASSGAIGGSTDTQYF
>NA|TRBV2|NA|TRBJ2-3
TGTGCCAGCACCGGCCGAGCGGTATATACAGATACGCAGTATTTT
CASTGRAVYTDTQYF
>NA|TRBV19|NA|TRBJ1-2
TGTGCCAGTAGTCTAATGCCTAACTATGGCTACACCTTC
CASSLMPNYGYTF
>NA|TRBV5-4|TRBD1|TRBJ2-1
TGTGCCAGCAGCTCCCTGAGGGGGCATGAGCAGTTCTTC
CASSSLRGHEQFF
>NA|TRBV9|TRBD2|TRBJ2-3
TGTGCCAGCAGCCTACCGGGGACTAGCGGGGGACACACTAGCACAGATACGCAGTATTTT
CASSLPGTSGGHTSTDTQYF
>NA|TRBV28|TRBD2|TRBJ2-7
TGTGCCAGCAGTTTGGGACTAACCTCCTACGAGCAGTACTTC
CASSLGLTSYEQYF
>few|TRBV21-1|NA|TRBJ1-5
TGTGCCAGCAGCAAAAAGGGTACGAGGGTCGATAGCAATCAGCCCCAGCATTTT
CASSKKGTRVDSNQPQHF
>NA|TRBV5-1|TRBD2|TRBJ2-1
TGCGCCAGCAGCTTGGGTTTGCGGGGGGAGGGTGAGCAGTTCTTC
CASSLGLRGEGEQFF
>NA|TRBV5-1|NA|TRBJ1-2
TGCGCCAGCAGCCCGTCAGGTGTCTATGGCTACACCTTC
CASSPSGVYGYTF
>NA|TRBV5-1|TRBD1|TRBJ1-1
TGCGCCAGCAGCTCGGAACCGGACAGGGGAGGGAACACTGAAGCTTTCTTT
CASSSEPDRGGNTEAFF
>NA|TRBV29-1|TRBD1|TRBJ1-1
TGCAGCGTCTGGGACAGGCGATCTTGGCTGAACACTGAAGCTTTCTTT
CSVWDRRSWLNTEAFF
>NA|TRBV30|TRBD2|TRBJ2-3
TGTGCCTGGAGTGTCGGAGCGGGGGCCACAGATACGCAGTATTTT
CAWSVGAGATDTQYF
>NA|TRBV19|NA|TRBJ1-2
TGTGCCAGTAGTAGTCAGGGTCATGATGGCTACACCTTC
CASSSQGHDGYTF
>NA|TRBV10-1|TRBD1|TRBJ1-6
TGCGCCAGCAGTGCAGGGGGTAATTCACCCCTCCACTTT
CASSAGGNSPLHF
>once|TRBV6-2/TRBV6-3|TRBD2|TRBJ2-1
TGTGCCAGCAGTTACAGGACTAGCGGGGCAAATGAGCAGTTCTTC
CASSYRTSGANEQFF